The 20 T cell receptor beta chains in this list originate from one sample, sequenced in a study of T cell responses to AZD1222 COVID-19 vaccine. Here immunoSEQ multiplex PCR was the method, and the copy in TCRdb shows in-frame clones only, minus some. This sample has approximately 120,000 clones, with about 88% found just once. Sequences were derived from peripheral blood, sampled on day 0 of AZD1222 vaccination. The receptor source for this set is an adult in good health.

The genes are TRBV27 and TRBJ2-6; perhaps TRBD2 as D (5 bases). Trimming stripped 9 bases from V and 2 bases from J, with 14 bases between. The CDR3 spans 15 residues. Per the germline V gene, CDR1 is MNHEY and CDR2 is SMNVEV (reference sequence). CDR3 nucleotides: TGTGCCAGTTCCAAGATCGGGACTGGGGCCAACGTCCTGACTTTC. Protein product: CASSKIGTGANVLTF. Using reference TRBV27 and TRBJ2-6 for the parts outside the CDR3, the full variable domain is EAQVTQNPRYLITVTGKKLTVTCSQNMNHEYMSWYRQDPGLGLRQIYYSMNVEVTDKGDVPEGYKVSRKEKRNFPLILESPSPNQTSLYFCASSKIGTGANVLTFGAGSRLTVL.

V is TRBV29-1 and J is TRBJ1-1; 7 nucleotides match TRBD1. Germline V gene sequence: CDR1 SQVTM, CDR2 ANQGSEA. This CDR3 is 11 amino acids long. Losses at the gene ends were 5 bases for V and 7 bases for J; bases not matched to a gene: 4. In DNA form, the CDR3 reads TGCAGCGTTCGGGACAGCCGTGAAGCTTTCTTT. Residues: CSVRDSREAFF.

J is TRBJ2-7 and V is TRBV14; D possibly corresponds to TRBD2 (6 bases). From germline, CDR1 is SGHDN and CDR2 FVKESK. Trimming took 0 bases from V and 3 from J, leaving 12 bases between them. The CDR3 is made up of 15 amino acids. CDR3 bases: TGTGCCAGCAGCCAAGACCCCGGCGGGGTCTACGAGCAGTACTTC. Its translation is CASSQDPGGVYEQYF.

The chain has TRBV7-9 and TRBJ1-3; D perhaps matches TRBD1 (6 bases). Germline assignment: CDR1 SEHNR and CDR2 FQNEAQ (reference sequence). Trimming took off 5 bases at V and 1 base at J, with 12 bases between the two ends. The CDR3 length is 15 residues. Here the CDR3 DNA reads TGTGCCAGCAGCCTACAGGGAGGTTCTGGAAACACCATATATTTT. It specifies CASSLQGGSGNTIYF.

The V and J genes are TRBV27 and TRBJ2-7, with 8 positions matching TRBD2. Trimming removed 6 bases from V and 0 bases from J; junction bases left unmatched: 7. Germline CDR1 MNHEY, CDR2 SMNVEV (reference sequence). CDR3 length: 15 residues. DNA of the CDR3: TGTGCCAGCAGGGCAGCGGGAGTCCCCTCCTACGAGCAGTACTTC. It codes for CASRAAGVPSYEQYF.

CDR3 nucleotides: TGCAGCGTTTCCGACAGGGGGGACAATGAGCAGTTCTTC. Protein: CSVSDRGDNEQFF. The chain couples TRBV29-1 to TRBJ2-1, with TRBD1 matching 9 bases. The ends lost 5 bases at V and 5 bases at J; junction bases unmatched: 4. CDR3 length: 13 amino acids. Germline-derived CDR1 and CDR2 are SQVTM and ANQGSEA.

This clone was counted once. The chain employs TRBV6-2 or TRBV6-3 and TRBJ2-2, with 8 bases fitting TRBD1. Germline values: CDR1 MNHEY, CDR2 SVGEGT. With V trimmed by 5 bases and J by 1 base, 3 bases remained unmatched. The length of the CDR3 is 15 residues. The DNA for the CDR3 is TGTGCCAGCAGTCTCGGGACAGGGAACACCGGGGAGCTGTTTTTT. As protein: CASSLGTGNTGELFF.

V gene TRBV3-1 (or the pseudogene TRBV3-2) combines with J gene TRBJ1-3, with a tentative D call TRBD1 (5 bases). The CDR3 sequence is 16 residues long. Looked up from germline, CDR1 is LGHDT and CDR2 is YNNKEL (reference sequence). Trimming removed 4 bases at V and 4 bases at J, with 17 bases between. CDR3 DNA sequence: TGTGCCAGCAGCCGCTTAAGCCAGGGAGGGGGAAACACCATATATTTT. The encoded protein is CASSRLSQGGGNTIYF.

This chain joins TRBV6-1 and TRBJ2-1, with D possibly being TRBD1 (5 bases). CDR1 is MNHNS, CDR2 SASEGT, per germline. Trimming cost V 3 bases and J 1 base, with 7 bases left between them. The CDR3 covers 14 residues. CDR3 protein: CASSDRESYNEQFF. The DNA of the CDR3 is TGTGCCAGCAGTGACAGGGAATCCTACAATGAGCAGTTCTTC.

This sequence joins TRBV5-1 and TRBJ2-1, with TRBD1 as a possible D gene (5 bases). The germline V gene has CDR1 SGHRS and CDR2 YFSETQ. The ends were cut back, 4 bases at V and 3 bases at J, with 8 bases in the middle. The CDR3 spans 13 residues. In nucleotides, the CDR3 is TGCGCCAGCAGCCTTGACAGCTACAATGAGCAGTTCTTC. Translated, it gives CASSLDSYNEQFF.

The J gene is TRBJ2-7, the V gene TRBV12-2; the table calls TRBD1, which could not be checked here. TRBV12-2 is a pseudogene segment. The CDR3 spans 14 residues. The CDR3, as DNA: TGTGCAAGTCGCTTAGCCACAGGGGTACACGAGCAGTACTTC. This sequence encodes CASRLATGVHEQYF.

The CDR3 loop is CASSLGGLGELFF. The CDR3 nucleotides are TGTGCCAGCAGCTTAGGTGGACTGGGGGAGCTGTTTTTT. The J gene is TRBJ2-2, the V gene TRBV7-8, with D tentatively TRBD2 (5 bases). CDR1 and CDR2 from the germline V gene are SGHVS and FQNEAQ. This CDR3 spans 13 amino acids. V was trimmed by 1 base and J by 8 bases, leaving 8 bases between them.

The genes are TRBV7-9 and TRBJ1-2, with D possibly being TRBD1 (6 bases). Trimming shortened V by 6 bases and J by 3 bases, and 20 bases separated the two germline ends. The CDR3 totals 16 residues. Germline V gives CDR1 SEHNR, CDR2 FQNEAQ (reference sequence). CDR3 loop: CASSRRGAFSDYGYTF. CDR3 in DNA: TGTGCCAGCAGTCGCAGGGGCGCTTTTTCGGACTATGGCTACACCTTC.

Here the CDR3 DNA reads TGTGCCAGCAGCGCGGGGCGGCAGGGGGGCGAGCAGTACTTC. Translated: CASSAGRQGGEQYF. The V gene is TRBV5-4, the J gene TRBJ2-7; tentatively, D is TRBD1 (7 bases). The CDR3 contains 14 residues. Germline-derived CDR1 and CDR2 are SGHNT and YYREEE (reference sequence). V lost 4 bases to trimming and J lost 6 bases, with 17 bases between them.

V is TRBV2 and J is TRBJ2-2; D is unclear. The CDR3 spans 13 residues. V shed 1 base and J shed 8 bases, with 8 bases lying between them. Per germline, CDR1 SNHLY and CDR2 FYNNEI. CDR3 sequence reads: CASSEGSSGELFF. CDR3 in DNA: TGTGCCAGCAGTGAAGGAAGTTCGGGGGAGCTGTTTTTT.

This clone occurred a few times. The J gene is TRBJ1-1, the V gene TRBV6-5; maybe TRBD1 (6 bases). Germline assignment: CDR1 MNHEY and CDR2 SVGAGI. Trimming took 4 bases from V and 3 from J, leaving 12 bases between them. CDR3 length: 14 residues. The CDR3 sequence: CASSSERGYTEAFF. CDR3 bases: TGTGCCAGCAGTTCCGAAAGGGGGTACACTGAAGCTTTCTTT.

The chain is built from TRBV11-2 and TRBJ2-3; 11 bases fit TRBD2. CDR3 length: 14 amino acids. CDR1 is SGHAT, CDR2 FQNNGV, per germline. The ends lost 10 bases at V and 2 bases at J; junction bases unmatched: 5. CDR3 sequence (DNA): TGTGCCACCAGACTAGCGGGGCCCACAGATACGCAGTATTTT. It translates to CATRLAGPTDTQYF.

Concerning this clone itself: The sample holds other DNA sequences that translate to the same CDR3. The chain is built from TRBV19 and TRBJ1-2; D is unresolved. The germline V and J ends were trimmed by 0 bases and 1 base, with 6 bases remaining between them. Germline V gives CDR1 LNHDA, CDR2 SQIVND (reference sequence). The CDR3 covers 14 residues. The CDR3 loop reads CASSIDAGNYGYTF. DNA for the CDR3: TGTGCCAGTAGTATAGATGCGGGTAACTATGGCTACACCTTC.

The chain's CDR3 is CASSLVPSRGLYEQYF. The CDR3 DNA reads TGTGCCAGCAGTTTAGTCCCCTCGCGGGGCCTCTACGAGCAGTACTTC. The V call is TRBV27, the J call TRBJ2-7; tentatively, D is TRBD2 (6 bases). The CDR3 sequence is 16 residues long. The germline CDR1 and CDR2 sequences are MNHEY and SMNVEV (reference sequence). V was cut by 2 bases and J by 3 bases, with 17 bases left in between.

CDR3 sequence reads: CASSEEGLRNSPLHF. The CDR3 DNA is TGTGCCAGCAGTGAAGAGGGGCTTCGGAATTCACCCCTCCACTTT. V gene TRBV2 combines with J gene TRBJ1-6; D may be TRBD1 (5 bases). The germline V and J ends were trimmed by 1 base and 7 bases, with 11 bases remaining between them. CDR3 length: 15 residues. The germline V gene has CDR1 SNHLY and CDR2 FYNNEI.